This T cell receptor beta chain is from a study of identical twins. TCRdb independently ran MiXCR on the 5' RACE reads; one entry per CDR3 protein. The table includes about 890,000 distinct CDR3 sequences, 10% to 15% detected once. The sample holds many counts of this clonotype. The CDR3 length is 14 residues. Germline CDR1 and CDR2: SGHVS and FNYEAQ. Trimming took off 5 bases at V and 0 bases at J, with 10 bases between the two ends. The same sample was also used in a study of yellow fever vaccine responses in identical twins.

The sequencing input was PBMCs. The receptor was isolated from a woman aged 18-29 years in good health. This chain connects TRBV7-6 to TRBJ1-1; D not certain. This CDR3 is CASSTKEMNTEAFF. The CDR3 DNA reads as TGTGCCAGCAGCACGAAAGAGATGAACACTGAAGCTTTCTTT.